This entry lists 5 T cell receptor beta chains sequenced from one sample in a study of identical twins. TCRdb re-analysed the 5' RACE reads in MiXCR, keeping a single row per CDR3 protein. The sample yields roughly 690,000 distinct CDR3 sequences, around 5.7% seen once. The sample was naive T cells sorted from blood. The receptors stem from a man aged 18 to 30 in good health.

This clonotype showed up many times. V gene TRBV7-8 combines with J gene TRBJ2-5, with D possibly TRBD1 on 7 matching bases. Germline lookup yields CDR1 SGHVS and CDR2 FQNEAQ. V gave up 6 bases and J gave up 9 bases, with 17 bases separating them. The CDR3 sequence is 13 residues long. The CDR3 protein is CASREEGQLAQYF. The CDR3 DNA sequence: TGTGCCAGCAGAGAGGAGGGACAGTTGGCCCAGTACTTC. Full variable domain (missing parts from reference TRBV7-8 and TRBJ2-5): GAGVSQSPRYKVAKRGQDVALRCDPISGHVSLFWYQQALGQGPEFLTYFQNEAQLDKSGLPSDRFFAERPEGSVSTLKIQRTQQEDSAVYLCASREEGQLAQYFGPGTRLLVL.

This clonotype has just a few counts. The chain uses TRBV5-1 and TRBJ2-7; unclear D gene. The V end was cut by 3 bases, the J end by 1 base, with 11 bases between. The CDR3 length is 14 residues. Germline CDR1 SGHRS, CDR2 YFSETQ. The CDR3 spells CASSSQTGSYEQYV. The CDR3 bases are TGCGCCAGCAGCTCACAGACTGGTTCCTACGAGCAGTACGTC.

This clonotype was seen many times. The CDR3: CASSVGTELFF. The CDR3 nucleotides read TGTGCCAGCAGCGTCGGGACAGAACTGTTTTTT. The chain is built from TRBV28 and TRBJ1-4; 7 bases are a match to TRBD1. This CDR3 is 11 amino acids long. With V trimmed by 6 bases and J by 12 bases, 4 bases remained unmatched. Germline CDR1 MDHEN, CDR2 SYDVKM.

This clonotype was seen more than once but under ten times. The chain carries TRBV6-2 or TRBV6-3 and TRBJ1-1; 11 nucleotides match TRBD1. V lost 4 bases to trimming and J lost 5 bases; unmatched junction nucleotides: 9. Germline CDR1 MNHEY, CDR2 SVGEGT. CDR3 size: 16 residues. The CDR3 spells CASSSRTGGVWTEAFF. CDR3 DNA sequence: TGTGCCAGCAGTTCCAGGACAGGGGGCGTCTGGACTGAAGCTTTCTTT.

This clonotype was seen a few times. The chain's CDR3 is CASSLIGGNGHPNQPQHF. Here the CDR3 DNA reads TGTGCCAGCAGCTTAATAGGCGGGAATGGACACCCAAATCAGCCCCAGCATTTT. The V and J genes are TRBV11-2 and TRBJ1-5, with a possible D match to TRBD1 (5 bases). V lost 2 bases to trimming and J lost 4 bases, with 21 bases between them. The CDR3 has 18 amino acids. Germline CDR1 is SGHAT and CDR2 is FQNNGV. Full variable domain (outside the CDR3, taken from reference TRBV11-2 and TRBJ1-5): EAGVAQSPRYKIIEKRQSVAFWCNPISGHATLYWYQQILGQGPKLLIQFQNNGVVDDSQLPKDRFSAERLKGVDSTLKIQPAKLEDSAVYLCASSLIGGNGHPNQPQHFGDGTRLSIL.